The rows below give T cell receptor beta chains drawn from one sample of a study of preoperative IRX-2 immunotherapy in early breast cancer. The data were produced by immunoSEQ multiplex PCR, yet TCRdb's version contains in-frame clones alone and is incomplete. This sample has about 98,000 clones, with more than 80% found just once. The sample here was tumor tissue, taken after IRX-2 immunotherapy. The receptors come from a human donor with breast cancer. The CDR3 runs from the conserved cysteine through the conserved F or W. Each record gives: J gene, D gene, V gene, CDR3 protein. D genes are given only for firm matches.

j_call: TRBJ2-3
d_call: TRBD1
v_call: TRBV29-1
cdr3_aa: CSAGQGPTDTQYF

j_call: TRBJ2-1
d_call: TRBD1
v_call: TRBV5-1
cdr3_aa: CASSQGQGLAEQFF

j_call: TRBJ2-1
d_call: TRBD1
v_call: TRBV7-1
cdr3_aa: CASSATGGNEQFF

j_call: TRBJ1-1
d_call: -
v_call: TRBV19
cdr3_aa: CASSKPGLTEAFF

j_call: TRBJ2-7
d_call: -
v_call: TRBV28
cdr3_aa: CASSPLTSGTSSPYEQYF

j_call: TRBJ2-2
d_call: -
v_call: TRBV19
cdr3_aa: CASTKTGNTGELFF

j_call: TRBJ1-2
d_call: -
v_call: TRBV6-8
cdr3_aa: CASSAGRNNYGYTF

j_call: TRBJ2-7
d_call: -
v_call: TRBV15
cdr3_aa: CATSRGDQTYEQYF

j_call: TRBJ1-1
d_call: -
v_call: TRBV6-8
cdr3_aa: CASSFLGLNTEAFF

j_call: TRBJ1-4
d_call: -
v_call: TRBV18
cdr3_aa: CASSPLSGNPNEKLFF

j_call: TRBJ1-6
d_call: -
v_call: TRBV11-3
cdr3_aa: CASSWRGENSPLHF

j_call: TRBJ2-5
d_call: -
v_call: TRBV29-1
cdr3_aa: CSVEEGELDETQYF

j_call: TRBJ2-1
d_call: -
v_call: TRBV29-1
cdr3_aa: CSVEQATGNEQFF

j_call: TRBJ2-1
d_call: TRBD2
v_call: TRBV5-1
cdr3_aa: CASSLESGSMNEQFF

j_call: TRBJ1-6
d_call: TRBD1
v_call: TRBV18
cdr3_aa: CASSLTGGSASYNSPLHF

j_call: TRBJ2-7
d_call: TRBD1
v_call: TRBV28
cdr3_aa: CASRKTGGYEQYF

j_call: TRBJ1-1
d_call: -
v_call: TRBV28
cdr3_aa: CASSTMGGGKEEAFF

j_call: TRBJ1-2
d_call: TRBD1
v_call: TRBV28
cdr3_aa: CASSLNRGSGYTF

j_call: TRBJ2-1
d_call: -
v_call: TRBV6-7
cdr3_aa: CASSERTNSYNEQFF

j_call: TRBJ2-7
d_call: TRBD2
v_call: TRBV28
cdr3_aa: CASSLREGWRYEQYF

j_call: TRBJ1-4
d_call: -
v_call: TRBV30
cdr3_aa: CAWSPGGEKLFF

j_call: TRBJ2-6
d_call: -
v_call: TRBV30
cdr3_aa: CAWRSKPTGANVLTF

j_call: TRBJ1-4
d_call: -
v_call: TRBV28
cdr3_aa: CASVGGAVTNEKLFF

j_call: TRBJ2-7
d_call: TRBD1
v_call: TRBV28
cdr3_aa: CASTGQGPYEQYF

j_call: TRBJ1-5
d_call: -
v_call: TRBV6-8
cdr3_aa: CASSRGGGINQPQHF

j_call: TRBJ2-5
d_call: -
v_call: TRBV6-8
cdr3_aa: CASIKAGGETQYF